These T cell receptor beta chains were read from a single sample in a study of blood T cell repertoires in COVID-19. Measured with immunoSEQ multiplex PCR; TCRdb has only the in-frame clones, and not every one. Altogether 200,000 to 250,000 clones are present, about 83% being singletons, with the ten largest covering roughly 1.3%. The sample comprised peripheral blood. The receptors here all came from a young woman with COVID-19, enrolled during active disease. Each CDR3 is given without its conserved first and last residue. Fields, in order: J gene, V gene, clone size, CDR3 protein. The listing skips clone size in some rows; elsewhere it reads once, few, many or a size class.

>TRBJ1-2|TRBV19|NA
ASSAPGKGDYGYT
>TRBJ2-3|TRBV3-1/TRBV3-2|NA
ASSQGGIGRDTQY
>TRBJ1-1|TRBV30|NA
AWGDRETEAF
>TRBJ2-1|TRBV7-2|NA
ASSLSGTVGDNNEQF
>TRBJ2-5|TRBV5-6|NA
ASSGTSGDQETQY
>TRBJ2-5|TRBV2|NA
ASSIARGKETQY
>TRBJ1-1|TRBV6-6|few
ASSGGQGMNTEAF
>TRBJ1-2|TRBV28|once
ASRDRVYGYT
>TRBJ2-2|TRBV19|NA
ASNMNTGELF
>TRBJ2-7|TRBV27|NA
ASTGLAGRAYEQY
>TRBJ1-2|TRBV10-3|NA
AISLHTGGGKVHGYT
>TRBJ2-5|TRBV5-1|NA
ASSLTTGGVLETQY
>TRBJ1-4|TRBV2|NA
ASSLGTGDPNEKLF
>TRBJ2-5|TRBV3-1/TRBV3-2|NA
ASSQDERYQETQY
>TRBJ1-2|TRBV5-5|NA
ASSPHGAGEKGYT
>TRBJ1-1|TRBV7-2|NA
ASSSPLSGKNTEAF
>TRBJ1-1|TRBV5-1|NA
ASSLTDTEAF
>TRBJ1-2|TRBV6-5|NA
ASSYGTGLFYGYT
>TRBJ2-7|TRBV2|NA
ASSLLSYEQY
>TRBJ2-3|TRBV4-1|once
ASSQDLGLALTDTQY
>TRBJ2-3|TRBV6-5|NA
ASNREGDTQY
>TRBJ2-3|TRBV6-2/TRBV6-3|NA
ASSYVRITSGGATDTQY
>TRBJ2-7|TRBV9|NA
ASSVTSGTYEQY
>TRBJ1-2|TRBV11-2|few
ASSFRSRAGDGYT
>TRBJ1-1|TRBV4-3|NA
ASSLIDRTGTEAF
>TRBJ1-1|TRBV29-1|NA
SATERAGAF
>TRBJ2-7|TRBV27|NA
ASSSTGTLANYEQY
>TRBJ1-2|TRBV19|NA
ASSTTGEAYGYT
>TRBJ2-1|TRBV29-1|NA
SVKGLAGGPGEQF
>TRBJ2-2|TRBV5-6|NA
ASRGTVGVVGELF
>TRBJ2-1|TRBV29-1|NA
SVGPVSSYNEQF
>TRBJ1-1|TRBV14|NA
ASSHREARTEAF
>TRBJ1-2|TRBV7-6|NA
ASSLAELRSGPPGGYT
>TRBJ1-2|TRBV5-1|NA
ASSLQGPGYGYT
>TRBJ2-1|TRBV7-9|NA
ASSSSLRGMNNEQF
>TRBJ1-3|TRBV6-5|NA
ASRQGARGNTIY
>TRBJ1-2|TRBV7-2|NA
ASSPTGIHGYT
>TRBJ1-1|TRBV30|NA
AWSRDSGNTEAF
>TRBJ1-3|TRBV21-1|NA
ASSNPDGSSGNTIY
>TRBJ1-2|TRBV4-3|NA
ASSQGQGSNMIYGYT
>TRBJ1-2|TRBV4-1|NA
ASSQADIIGLGTNYGYT
>TRBJ2-5|TRBV5-1|few
ASSSGLNQETQY
>TRBJ2-2|TRBV27|NA
ASSWDRTGELF
>TRBJ1-2|TRBV6-2/TRBV6-3|NA
ASSLDRGRFGYT
>TRBJ1-2|TRBV29-1|once
SVPTGGGYGYT
>TRBJ2-5|TRBV4-3|NA
ASSRRGEETQY
>TRBJ2-3|TRBV7-2|NA
ASSLRPAGGTDTQY
>TRBJ2-6|TRBV6-5|NA
ASSNSKSGANVLT
>TRBJ2-3|TRBV27|NA
ASSLEQGSTDTQY
>TRBJ1-4|TRBV4-1|NA
ASSQGWDRGLANEKLF
>TRBJ2-2|TRBV7-2|NA
ASSLRRTSSGELF
>TRBJ1-1|TRBV6-1|NA
ASSEDRSTEAF
>TRBJ2-3|TRBV5-1|NA
ASSPGTGVLRVSYTQY
>TRBJ2-7|TRBV6-5|once
ASSYWQGEGQY
>TRBJ2-7|TRBV9|NA
ASSDRDRGFGEQY
>TRBJ2-5|TRBV29-1|NA
SAIRGLGETQY
>TRBJ2-2|TRBV7-6|NA
ASSSGLNTGELF
>TRBJ1-2|TRBV2|NA
ASSGTGSDYGYT
>TRBJ2-7|TRBV27|NA
ASLTPNIKGPYYEQY
>TRBJ1-1|TRBV12-3/TRBV12-4|NA
ASSPRGATEAF